This TCR beta chain originates from a study of T-cell reconstitution after alpha-beta-depleted transplantation in children. This clonotype has ten or more counts. V was clipped by 0 bases and J by 1 base, with 6 bases between them. CDR1 and CDR2 from the germline V gene are DFQATT and SNEGSKA (reference sequence). The CDR3 spans 13 residues. Unique molecular identifiers were incorporated into the prepared TCRbeta library. A single record per CDR3 protein comes from TCRdb applying MiXCR to the PCR reads. The sample consists of about 610,000 distinct CDR3 sequences, 10% of them appearing once. This clonotype was sampled from a human donor who donated a stem cell graft to a child with acute myeloid leukemia. V gene TRBV20-1 combines with J gene TRBJ1-1, with D unclear. The sample here was PBMCs from the stem cell graft donor, taken from the stem cell graft. This CDR3 is CSARDRQNTEAFF. The CDR3 nucleotides are TGCAGTGCTAGAGATAGACAGAACACTGAAGCTTTCTTT.